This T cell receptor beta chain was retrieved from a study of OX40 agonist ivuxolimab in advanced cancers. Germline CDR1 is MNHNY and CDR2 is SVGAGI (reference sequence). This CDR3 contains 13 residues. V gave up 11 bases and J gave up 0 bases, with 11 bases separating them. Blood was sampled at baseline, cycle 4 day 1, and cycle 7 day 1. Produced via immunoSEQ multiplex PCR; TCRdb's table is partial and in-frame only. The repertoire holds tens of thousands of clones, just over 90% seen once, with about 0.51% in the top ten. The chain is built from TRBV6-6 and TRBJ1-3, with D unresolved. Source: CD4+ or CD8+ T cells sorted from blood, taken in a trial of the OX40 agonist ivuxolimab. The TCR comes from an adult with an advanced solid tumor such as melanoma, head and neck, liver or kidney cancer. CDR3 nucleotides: TGTGCCTCCCGCCCGAGCTCTGGAAACACCATATATTTT. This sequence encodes CASRPSSGNTIYF.